This is a list of T cell receptor beta chains from one sample in a study of CD8 T cells in ankylosing spondylitis. TCRdb itself ran the 5' RACE reads through MiXCR, one entry per CDR3 protein. Here the sample spans 250,000 or so distinct CDR3 sequences, under 30% being singletons. Sequenced input: blood, either unsorted or a sorted T cell fraction (not recorded which). All receptors come from a male donor with ankylosing spondylitis or in good health (not recorded which). CDR3s include the opening cysteine and the closing phenylalanine or tryptophan. The D gene is left open where the match is weak. The size entry is marked missing in some rows and otherwise reads once, few, many or a size class.

clone_size cdr3_length d_call j_call v_call cdr3_nt cdr3_aa
NA 14 NA TRBJ2-1 TRBV29-1 TGCAGCGTCCAGACCGATAGCTCCTACAATGAGCAGTTCTTC CSVQTDSSYNEQFF
many 13 NA TRBJ1-1 TRBV10-3 TGTGCCATCAGGGGGGAGGCTCGGACTGAAGCTTTCTTT CAIRGEARTEAFF
NA 14 TRBD2 TRBJ2-7 TRBV20-1 TGCAGTGCTACCAGACTAGCTCTATCCTACGAGCAGTACTTC CSATRLALSYEQYF
few 18 NA TRBJ2-7 TRBV10-3 TGTGCCATCAACAATGGGGTGGGACTACAGGGAAGCTCCTACGAGCAGTACTTC CAINNGVGLQGSSYEQYF
NA 16 TRBD2 TRBJ2-3 TRBV6-1 TGTGCCAGCAGTCCCGGCGGGGGGCACGACGCAGATACGCAGTATTTT CASSPGGGHDADTQYF
many 13 NA TRBJ2-1 TRBV7-2 TGTGCCAGCAGCTTAGCTCAAATGTATGAGCAGTTCTTC CASSLAQMYEQFF
NA 13 NA TRBJ2-3 TRBV5-1 TGCGCCAGCACCCAGGGTGGGGGTGATACGCAGTATTTT CASTQGGGDTQYF
NA 14 NA TRBJ2-7 TRBV23-1 TGCGCCAGCAGTCAAAGACCAGGAAACTACGAGCAGTACTTC CASSQRPGNYEQYF
many 13 NA TRBJ2-1 TRBV20-1 TGCAGTGCTAACCTAGCAGGGTACAATGAGCAGTTCTTC CSANLAGYNEQFF
NA 16 NA TRBJ2-6 TRBV19 TGTGCCAGTAAGGCGCACGTAGGTATCGTGGCCAACGTCCTGACTTTC CASKAHVGIVANVLTF
many 13 NA TRBJ1-2 TRBV12-3/TRBV12-4 TGTGCCAGCAGTCCGGGGAAAGCCTATGGCTACACCTTC CASSPGKAYGYTF
NA 13 NA TRBJ2-7 TRBV29-1 TGCAGCGTTGAAGATCTTCCAGGGCTTGAGCAGTACTTC CSVEDLPGLEQYF
NA 14 TRBD2 TRBJ2-3 TRBV5-5 TGTGCCAGCAGCAGGGAGGGGTCGATGGATACGCAGTATTTT CASSREGSMDTQYF
NA 13 NA TRBJ2-1 TRBV12-3/TRBV12-4 TGTGCCAGCAGTTCAGTTTCGGGCAATGAGCAGTTCTTC CASSSVSGNEQFF
NA 15 NA TRBJ2-4 TRBV20-1 TGCAGTGCTAGAGATTCGTCTGTAACCAAAAACATTCAGTACTTC CSARDSSVTKNIQYF
NA 15 NA TRBJ2-6 TRBV11-2 TGTGCCAGCAGCTCGGGACTGCCTGGGGCCAACGTCCTGACTTTC CASSSGLPGANVLTF
once 15 NA TRBJ2-5 TRBV2 TGTGCCAGCAGGGAAGAGCGGAAACCTCAGAAGACCCAGTACTTC CASREERKPQKTQYF
many 17 TRBD2 TRBJ2-3 TRBV3-1 TGTGCCAGCAGTCGGGCGATTGCTAGCGGGGGCTCAGATACGCAGTATTTT CASSRAIASGGSDTQYF
few 15 TRBD1 TRBJ1-6 TRBV20-1 TGCAGCTCTCAATTCACCGGGACAGGGGAATCACCCCTCCACTTT CSSQFTGTGESPLHF
many 14 TRBD2 TRBJ2-1 TRBV29-1 TGCAGCGTTGAAACTAGCGGGAGTTACAATGAGCAGTTCTTC CSVETSGSYNEQFF
few 15 NA TRBJ2-5 TRBV5-1 TGCGCCAGCAGCTCCGGCCCAGATGGCGGACGGGCCCAGTACTTC CASSSGPDGGRAQYF
NA 11 NA TRBJ2-7 TRBV18 TGTGCCAGCTCACCCCAGACCGAGCAGTACTTC CASSPQTEQYF
NA 14 TRBD1 TRBJ2-3 TRBV12-3/TRBV12-4 TGTGCCAGCAGTTGGGACAGATACAGAGATACGCAGTATTTT CASSWDRYRDTQYF
many 15 NA TRBJ2-7 TRBV12-3/TRBV12-4 TGTGCCAGCAGTTTAGCGGGGGGCAACTCCTACGAGCAGTACTTC CASSLAGGNSYEQYF
NA 15 TRBD1 TRBJ2-7 TRBV24-1 TGTGCCACCTCTCCGCGGGGACAGGGGGCCTACGAGCAGTACTTC CATSPRGQGAYEQYF
many 14 NA TRBJ2-3 TRBV5-1 TGCGCCAGCAGCTCCGCCCAGCGCACAGATACGCAGTATTTT CASSSAQRTDTQYF
few 16 NA TRBJ2-1 TRBV10-3 TGTGCCATCAGTGACCGACAGGCCAAGTCCTACAATGAGCAGTTCTTC CAISDRQAKSYNEQFF